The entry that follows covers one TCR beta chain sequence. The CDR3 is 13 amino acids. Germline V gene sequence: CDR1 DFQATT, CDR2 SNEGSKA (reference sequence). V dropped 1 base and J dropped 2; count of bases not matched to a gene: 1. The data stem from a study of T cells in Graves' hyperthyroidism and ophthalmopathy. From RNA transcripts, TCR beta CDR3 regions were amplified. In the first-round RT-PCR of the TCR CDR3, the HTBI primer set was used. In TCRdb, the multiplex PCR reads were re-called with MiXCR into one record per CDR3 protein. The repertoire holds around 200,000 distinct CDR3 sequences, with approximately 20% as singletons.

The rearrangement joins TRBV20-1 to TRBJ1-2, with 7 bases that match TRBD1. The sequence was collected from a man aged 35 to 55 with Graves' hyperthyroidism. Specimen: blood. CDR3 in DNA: TGCAGTGCTAGAGGGACAGGCAACTATGGCTACACCTTC. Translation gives CSARGTGNYGYTF.